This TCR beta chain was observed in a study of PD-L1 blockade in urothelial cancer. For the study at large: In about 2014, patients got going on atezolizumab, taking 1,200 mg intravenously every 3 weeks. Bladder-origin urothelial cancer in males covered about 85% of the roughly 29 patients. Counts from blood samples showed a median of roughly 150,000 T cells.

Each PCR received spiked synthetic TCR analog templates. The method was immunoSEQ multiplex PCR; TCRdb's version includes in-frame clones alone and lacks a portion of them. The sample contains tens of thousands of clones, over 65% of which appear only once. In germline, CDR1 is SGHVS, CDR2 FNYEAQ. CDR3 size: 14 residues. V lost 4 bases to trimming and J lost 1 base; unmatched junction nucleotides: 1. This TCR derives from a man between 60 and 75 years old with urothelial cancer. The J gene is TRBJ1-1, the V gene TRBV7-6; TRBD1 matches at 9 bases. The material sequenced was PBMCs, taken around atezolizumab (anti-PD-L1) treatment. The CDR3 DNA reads TGTGCCAGCAGCTGGACAGGGGCGAACACTGAAGCTTTCTTT. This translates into CASSWTGANTEAFF.